Following are 18 T cell receptor beta chains from one sample sequenced in a study of T cell responses to AZD1222 COVID-19 vaccine. TCRdb's table, derived via immunoSEQ multiplex PCR, lists solely in-frame clones and lacks some. The sample holds about 84,000 clones, about 85% seen once. The sequenced sample was peripheral blood, obtained on day 0 of AZD1222 vaccination. These receptors all come from an adult in good health.

This clone was observed a handful of times. The chain recombines TRBV5-1 with TRBJ2-7, with 12 bases that match TRBD2. CDR1 is SGHRS, CDR2 YFSETQ, per germline. Losses at the gene ends were 2 bases for V and 6 bases for J; bases not matched to a gene: 6. The CDR3 runs to 15 residues. The CDR3 spells CASSLSSGRAPEQYF. The CDR3 DNA sequence: TGCGCCAGCAGCTTATCTAGCGGGAGGGCCCCCGAGCAGTACTTC.

The gene calls are TRBV7-2 and TRBJ2-7; TRBD2 might be the D (6 bases). Per the germline V gene, CDR1 is SGHTA and CDR2 is FQGNSA. The CDR3 is 14 amino acids. Trimming pared 2 bases from V and 2 bases from J, leaving 10 bases between. The CDR3 here is CASSLQAGAYEQYF. In nucleotides, the CDR3 is TGTGCCAGCAGCTTACAAGCGGGCGCCTACGAGCAGTACTTC.

The J gene is TRBJ2-5, the V gene TRBV5-5, with TRBD2 as a possible D gene (5 bases). The CDR3 has 14 amino acids. The V gene's germline CDR1 is SGHKS and CDR2 YYEKEE (reference sequence). V lost 2 bases, J lost 5 bases, and 13 bases lay in between. CDR3 DNA sequence: TGTGCCAGCAGCTTCCCCTTTTCGGGGGAGACCCAGTACTTC. Protein product: CASSFPFSGETQYF.

The chain is built from TRBV7-3 and TRBJ2-1; D unclear. Germline-derived CDR1 and CDR2 are SGHTA and FQGTGA. V lost 1 base, J lost 8 bases, and 15 bases lay in between. This CDR3 comprises 15 residues. The CDR3 nucleotides are TGTGCCAGCAGCTTAAGGAGTTCGACGACCCATGAGCAGTTCTTC. As protein: CASSLRSSTTHEQFF.

The chain joins TRBV14 to TRBJ1-5; D is unclear. V was clipped by 4 bases and J by 9 bases, with 13 bases between them. Germline V gives CDR1 SGHDN, CDR2 FVKESK. The CDR3 covers 13 residues. CDR3 DNA sequence: TGTGCCAGCAGCCGAGTCCCTTTAGGGCCCCAGCATTTT. This gives the protein CASSRVPLGPQHF.

The V gene is TRBV19, the J gene TRBJ2-7, with 12 bases matching TRBD1. The CDR3 covers 14 residues. CDR1 and CDR2 from the germline V gene are LNHDA and SQIVND (reference sequence). J gave up 7 bases and V 4 bases, and 5 bases lay outside the gene matches. CDR3 nucleotides: TGTGCCAGTAGTAGGGACAGGGGGCGGCAGGAGCAGTACTTC. Protein sequence: CASSRDRGRQEQYF.

This clone appeared a single time. The CDR3 region is CASSRRTGGRYAGQYF. DNA for the CDR3: TGTGCCAGCAGTCGGCGGACAGGGGGTAGATACGCAGGGCAGTATTTT. The chain is built from TRBV27 and TRBJ2-3, with 10 positions matching TRBD1. J gave up 11 bases and V 5 bases, and 16 bases lay outside the gene matches. This CDR3 is built from 16 residues. Germline V CDR1 and CDR2: MNHEY, SMNVEV (reference sequence).

The rearrangement joins TRBV29-1 to TRBJ2-5; 7 bases fit TRBD1. Germline CDR1 SQVTM, CDR2 ANQGSEA. The V gene end was trimmed by 3 bases and the J gene end by 5 bases; junction bases not matched to a gene: 6. The CDR3 has 13 residues. The CDR3 protein is CSVDRGMGETQYF. For the CDR3, the DNA is TGCAGCGTTGACAGGGGGATGGGGGAGACCCAGTACTTC.

This clone was observed a single time. The chain combines TRBV19 with TRBJ1-3; TRBD1 agrees at 8 bases. Trimming cost V 9 bases and J 2 bases; bases outside gene matches: 3. This CDR3 contains 13 residues. The germline V gene has CDR1 LNHDA and CDR2 SQIVND (reference sequence). Here the CDR3 DNA reads TGTGCCAGCGGGACAGGTCCTGGAAACACCATATATTTT. Translation gives CASGTGPGNTIYF.

The CDR3: CASSLRYPPPLDYGYTF. CDR3 sequence (DNA): TGTGCCAGCAGCTTACGTTATCCGCCACCTCTAGACTATGGCTACACCTTC. V gene TRBV7-2 combines with J gene TRBJ1-2; D remains ambiguous. This CDR3 is 17 amino acids long. Germline CDR1 SGHTA, CDR2 FQGNSA. Trimming pared 2 bases from V and 3 bases from J, leaving 19 bases between.

V gene TRBV7-9 combines with J gene TRBJ1-4; D unclear. Germline CDR1 is SEHNR and CDR2 is FQNEAQ (reference sequence). Trimming removed 0 bases at V and 0 bases at J, with 8 bases between. The CDR3 covers 16 residues. The CDR3 region is CASSLALGATNEKLFF. In DNA, the CDR3 is TGTGCCAGCAGCTTAGCGTTAGGAGCAACTAATGAAAAACTGTTTTTT.

This clone came up a few times. The chain carries TRBV7-2 and TRBJ1-1, with a possible D match to TRBD1 (5 bases). The CDR3 covers 13 residues. Looked up from germline, CDR1 is SGHTA and CDR2 is FQGNSA. Trimming left V 2 bases short and J 4 bases short, with 8 bases between. CDR3 amino acids: CASSLQRGTEAFF. CDR3 nucleotide sequence: TGTGCCAGCAGCTTACAGAGGGGCACTGAAGCTTTCTTT.

The V gene is TRBV6-8, the J gene TRBJ2-7; 8 nucleotides agree with TRBD1. Germline V CDR1 and CDR2: MNHGY, SAAAGT. Unmatched junction bases numbered 15, after V lost 6 bases and J lost 5 bases. This CDR3 is built from 16 residues. The CDR3 sequence is CASSWAMGQDLHEQYF. As DNA, the CDR3 is TGTGCCAGCAGCTGGGCAATGGGACAGGATCTTCACGAGCAGTACTTC.

Written as DNA, the CDR3 is TGTGCCAGCAGCCCCCCCGGGACAGGGGTCCCCTCTAACTATGGCTACACCTTC. It yields the protein CASSPPGTGVPSNYGYTF. This sequence joins TRBV5-4 and TRBJ1-2; 10 nucleotides line up with TRBD1. CDR3 length: 18 amino acids. The V gene end was trimmed by 4 bases and the J gene end by 0 bases; junction bases not matched to a gene: 12. CDR1 is SGHNT and CDR2 is YYREEE in the germline V gene (reference sequence).

This clone has only one observation. The gene calls are TRBV25-1 and TRBJ1-2; D not resolved. V shed 5 bases and J shed 2 bases, with 3 bases lying between them. Germline V lookup: CDR1 MGHDK, CDR2 SYGVNS. The CDR3 covers 11 residues. The CDR3 sequence is CASSINYGYTF. The CDR3 DNA reads as TGTGCCAGCAGTATAAACTATGGCTACACCTTC.

The rearrangement joins TRBV11-3 to TRBJ1-1; the match to TRBD1 covers 11 bases. Germline lookup yields CDR1 SGHNT and CDR2 YENEEA. The CDR3 length is 14 residues. J was trimmed by 4 bases and V by 5 bases; bases with no gene match: 3. CDR3 region: CASSAGQGGTEAFF. The CDR3 nucleotides read TGTGCCAGCAGCGCGGGACAGGGGGGCACTGAAGCTTTCTTT.

CDR3 DNA: TGCGCCAGCAGTGATCCACTAGCGGGAGACCACGAGCAGTACTTC. It is translated as CASSDPLAGDHEQYF. The rearrangement links TRBV10-1 to TRBJ2-7, with 11 bases matching TRBD2. This CDR3 has 15 residues. CDR1 and CDR2 from the germline V gene are WNHNN and SYGVQD (reference sequence). J was trimmed by 5 bases and V by 3 bases; bases with no gene match: 6.

This clone was seen only once. The chain has TRBV18 and TRBJ2-7; 12 bases agree with TRBD2. Germline V gene lookup returns CDR1 KGHSH and CDR2 LQKENI. CDR3 length equals 18 residues. The ends lost 5 bases at V and 5 bases at J; junction bases unmatched: 16. The CDR3 protein is CASSLQGPLAGGPHEQYF. The DNA of the CDR3 is TGTGCCAGCTCATTACAAGGGCCCCTAGCGGGAGGGCCTCACGAGCAGTACTTC.